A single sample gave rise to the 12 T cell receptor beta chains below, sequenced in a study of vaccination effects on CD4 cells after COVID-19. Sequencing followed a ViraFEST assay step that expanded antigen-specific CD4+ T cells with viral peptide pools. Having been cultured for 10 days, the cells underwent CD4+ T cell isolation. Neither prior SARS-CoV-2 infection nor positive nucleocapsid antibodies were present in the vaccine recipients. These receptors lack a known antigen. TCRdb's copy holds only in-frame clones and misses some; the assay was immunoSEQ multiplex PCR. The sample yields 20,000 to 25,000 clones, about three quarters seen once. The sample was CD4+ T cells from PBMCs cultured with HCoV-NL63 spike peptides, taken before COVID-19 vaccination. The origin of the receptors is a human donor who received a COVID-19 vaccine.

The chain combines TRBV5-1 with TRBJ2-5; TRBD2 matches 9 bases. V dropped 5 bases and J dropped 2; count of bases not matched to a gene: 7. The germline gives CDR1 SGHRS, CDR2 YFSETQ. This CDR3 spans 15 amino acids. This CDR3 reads CASSTQRGAQETQYF. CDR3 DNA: TGCGCCAGCAGTACCCAGCGGGGGGCACAAGAGACCCAGTACTTC.

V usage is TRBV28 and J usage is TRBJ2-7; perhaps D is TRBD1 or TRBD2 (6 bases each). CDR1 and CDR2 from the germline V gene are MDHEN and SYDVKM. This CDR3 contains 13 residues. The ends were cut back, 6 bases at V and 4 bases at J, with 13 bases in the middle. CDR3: CASSPGAMYEQYF. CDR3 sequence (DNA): TGTGCCAGCAGCCCGGGGGCGATGTACGAGCAGTACTTC.

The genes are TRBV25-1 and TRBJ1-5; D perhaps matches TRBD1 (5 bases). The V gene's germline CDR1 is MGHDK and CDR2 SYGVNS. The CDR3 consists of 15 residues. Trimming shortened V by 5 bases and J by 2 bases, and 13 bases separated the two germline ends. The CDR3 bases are TGTGCCAGCAGTAGGGGAAGGAGGGGCAATCAGCCCCAGCATTTT. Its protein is CASSRGRRGNQPQHF.

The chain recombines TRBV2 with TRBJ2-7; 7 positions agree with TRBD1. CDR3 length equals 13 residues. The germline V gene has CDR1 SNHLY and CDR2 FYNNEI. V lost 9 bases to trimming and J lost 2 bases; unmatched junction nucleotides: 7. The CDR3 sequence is CASTGQDTYEQYF. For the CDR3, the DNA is TGTGCCAGTACCGGACAGGACACCTACGAGCAGTACTTC.

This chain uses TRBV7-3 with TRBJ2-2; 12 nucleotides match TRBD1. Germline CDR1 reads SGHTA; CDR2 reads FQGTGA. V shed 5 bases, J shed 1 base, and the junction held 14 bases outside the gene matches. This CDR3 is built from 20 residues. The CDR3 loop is CASSTPHLGQGAENTGELFF. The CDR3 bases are TGTGCCAGCAGCACCCCCCACTTGGGACAGGGGGCGGAGAACACCGGGGAGCTGTTTTTT.

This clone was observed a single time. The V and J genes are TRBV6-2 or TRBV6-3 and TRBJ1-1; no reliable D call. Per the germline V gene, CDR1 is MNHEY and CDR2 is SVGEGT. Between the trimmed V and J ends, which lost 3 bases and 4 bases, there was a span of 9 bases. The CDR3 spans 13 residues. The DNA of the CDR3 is TGTGCCAGCAGTTATTACGGGAGCACTGAAGCTTTCTTT. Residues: CASSYYGSTEAFF.

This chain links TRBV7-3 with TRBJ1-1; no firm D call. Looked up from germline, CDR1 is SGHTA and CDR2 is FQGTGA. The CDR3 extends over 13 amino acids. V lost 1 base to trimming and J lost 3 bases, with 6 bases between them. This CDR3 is CASSLKLDTEAFF. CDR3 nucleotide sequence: TGTGCCAGCAGCTTAAAGCTCGACACTGAAGCTTTCTTT.

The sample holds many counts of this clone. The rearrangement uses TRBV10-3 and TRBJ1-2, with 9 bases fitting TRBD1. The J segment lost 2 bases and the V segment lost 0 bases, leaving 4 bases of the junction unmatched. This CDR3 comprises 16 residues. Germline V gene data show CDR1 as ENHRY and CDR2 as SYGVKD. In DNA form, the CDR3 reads TGTGCCATCAGTGAGTCGGGACAGGGTTCAAACTATGGCTACACCTTC. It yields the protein CAISESGQGSNYGYTF.

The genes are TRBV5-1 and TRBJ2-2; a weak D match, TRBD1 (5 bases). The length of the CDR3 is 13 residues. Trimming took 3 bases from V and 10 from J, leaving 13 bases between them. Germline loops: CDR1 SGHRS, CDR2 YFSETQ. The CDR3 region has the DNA TGCGCCAGCAGCTCGGACATCCCCGAGGAGCTGTTTTTT. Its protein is CASSSDIPEELFF.

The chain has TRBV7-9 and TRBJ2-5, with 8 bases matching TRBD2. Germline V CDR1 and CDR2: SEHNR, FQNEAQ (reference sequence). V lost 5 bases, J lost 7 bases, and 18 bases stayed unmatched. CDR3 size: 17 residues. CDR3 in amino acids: CASSALAGSGDTGTQYF. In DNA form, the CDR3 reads TGTGCCAGCAGCGCGCTTGCCGGTAGCGGGGATACTGGGACCCAGTACTTC.

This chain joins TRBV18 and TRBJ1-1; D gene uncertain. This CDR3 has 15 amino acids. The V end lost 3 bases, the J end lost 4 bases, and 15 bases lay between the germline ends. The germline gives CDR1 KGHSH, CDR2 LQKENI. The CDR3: CASSPRPGKVTEAFF. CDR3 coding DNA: TGTGCCAGCTCACCTCGTCCGGGTAAGGTCACTGAAGCTTTCTTT.

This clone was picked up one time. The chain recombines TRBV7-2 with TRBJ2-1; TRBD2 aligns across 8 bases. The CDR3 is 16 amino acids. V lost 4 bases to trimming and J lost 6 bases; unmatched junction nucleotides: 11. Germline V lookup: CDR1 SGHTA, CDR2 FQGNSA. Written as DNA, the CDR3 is TGTGCCAGCAGCTCCCCCCAAGCGGGAGTGAGCAATGAGCAGTTCTTC. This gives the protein CASSSPQAGVSNEQFF.